This is a list of T cell receptor beta chains from one sample in a study of T cell repertoires in cytomegalovirus infection. MiXCR, run by TCRdb on the reads, gives a single entry per CDR3 protein. The table includes hundreds of thousands of distinct CDR3 sequences, 15% to 20% detected once. Specimen: PBMCs. Receptors originate from a human donor in good health (CMV status not recorded). Some clones in this sample may be carry-over from other donors' samples. The CDR3 runs from the conserved cysteine through the conserved F or W. The D gene is left open where the match is weak. Size tells how often a clone was seen (once, few, many) or the class of an expanded clone, and some rows leave it out.

j_call clone_size v_call d_call cdr3_nt cdr3_aa
TRBJ2-1 many TRBV7-2 - TGTGCCAGCAGCTTCCGGACGAGAGCTGAGCAGTTCTTC CASSFRTRAEQFF
TRBJ1-6 - TRBV19 TRBD1 TGTGCCAGTAGGGGCCGGACAGGGACGAGGGATTCACCCCTCCACTTT CASRGRTGTRDSPLHF
TRBJ1-1 few TRBV6-2/TRBV6-3 - TGTGCCAGCAGTTCCGCCGACAACCCATTGAGGGGCAACACTGAAGCTTTCTTT CASSSADNPLRGNTEAFF
TRBJ1-1 - TRBV20-1 TRBD1 TGCAGTGCTAGGGAGGGACAGATGAACACTGAAGCTTTCTTT CSAREGQMNTEAFF
TRBJ2-7 many TRBV7-2 TRBD2 TGTGCCAGCAGCTTAGTGGGACTACAGTACTTC CASSLVGLQYF
TRBJ1-1 - TRBV2 TRBD1 TGTGCCAGCATTCAGGGACAACAGGGGAAAAACACTGAAGCTTTCTTT CASIQGQQGKNTEAFF
TRBJ1-6 few TRBV5-1 - TGCGCCAGCAGCACCGCTATAGAGCGGGGGACACCCCTCCACTTT CASSTAIERGTPLHF
TRBJ2-1 few TRBV29-1 TRBD2 TGCAGCGTTGCTCTTGGTAGCGGGAGCTACAATGAGCAGTTCTTC CSVALGSGSYNEQFF
TRBJ2-5 few TRBV20-1 - TGCAGTGCTACTAGAGGACTGGATAGACGGGAGACCCAGTACTTC CSATRGLDRRETQYF
TRBJ2-3 many TRBV12-3/TRBV12-4 - TGTGCCAGCAAGTCCCGGACCTCCAGGGATACGCAGTATTTT CASKSRTSRDTQYF
TRBJ2-3 few TRBV6-2/TRBV6-3 - TGTGCCAGCAGTTACGTTATTCGTAGACCAGATACGCAGTATTTT CASSYVIRRPDTQYF
TRBJ1-2 - TRBV2 - TGTGCCAGCGCCCGAGGGGGGAACGGCTACACCTTC CASARGGNGYTF
TRBJ1-1 few TRBV6-2/TRBV6-3 - TGTGCCAGCAGTTTCGATAGTCCAGGGGTGAACACTGAAGCTTTCTTT CASSFDSPGVNTEAFF
TRBJ1-5 - TRBV12-3/TRBV12-4 - TGTGCCAGCAGTTTTGATCTTCGGCAGCCCCAGCATTTT CASSFDLRQPQHF
TRBJ1-6 few TRBV6-1 - TGTGCCAGCAGTGAACGAGATTCACCCCTCCACTTT CASSERDSPLHF
TRBJ1-2 - TRBV5-1 TRBD1 TGCGCCAGCAGCCGAACTGTCGGGACAGGGGGTGGCTACACCTTC CASSRTVGTGGGYTF
TRBJ2-3 - TRBV28 TRBD2 TGTGCCAGCAGTTTTGCGGGGGGGTCATCAGATACGCAGTATTTT CASSFAGGSSDTQYF
TRBJ1-3 - TRBV11-2 - TGTGCCAGCAGCTTAGAGCGGCGACTCTCTGGAAACACCATATATTTT CASSLERRLSGNTIYF
TRBJ2-7 - TRBV9 - TGTGCCAGCAGCGTAGACGAAGGCTCCTACGAGCAGTACTTC CASSVDEGSYEQYF
TRBJ1-6 few TRBV28 TRBD1 TGTGCCAGCGGGACAGGGTTAGCACCCCTCCACTTT CASGTGLAPLHF
TRBJ1-5 - TRBV28 - TGTGCCAGCAGTCCGGGGCCGCAACGGGGATATAGCAATCAGCCCCAGCATTTT CASSPGPQRGYSNQPQHF
TRBJ2-3 many TRBV12-3/TRBV12-4 TRBD2 TGTGCCAGCAGTTTAGCTAGCGGGGGGGCGCTCACAGATACGCAGTATTTT CASSLASGGALTDTQYF
TRBJ2-1 many TRBV7-2 - TGTGCCAGCAGCTTAGCGCTGGGCGGTCACAATGAGCAGTTCTTC CASSLALGGHNEQFF
TRBJ2-2 few TRBV27 TRBD1 TGTGCCAGCAGTCTAGACAGGGACGGAACCGGGGAGCTGTTTTTT CASSLDRDGTGELFF
TRBJ2-3 - TRBV20-1 - TGCAGTGCTAGAGATTCCAGTAGCACAGATACGCAGTATTTT CSARDSSSTDTQYF
TRBJ2-7 many TRBV7-2 - TGTGCCAGCAGCTTAGTAGAACGCTACGAGCAGTACTTC CASSLVERYEQYF
TRBJ1-2 - TRBV11-2 TRBD1 TGTGCCAGCAGATCCCCCCGGGACAGGGACTATGGCTACACCTTC CASRSPRDRDYGYTF
TRBJ1-5 - TRBV12-3/TRBV12-4 TRBD1 TGTGCCAGCAGGAAAGACAGGGTTCAGCCCCAGCATTTT CASRKDRVQPQHF
TRBJ2-7 few TRBV28 TRBD1 TGTGCCAGCAGTAGTCTGACAGGGAACAACGAGCAGTACTTC CASSSLTGNNEQYF
TRBJ2-3 - TRBV9 TRBD2 TGTGCCAGCAGCGTAGGCTGGACTAGTGGCAGAGATACGCAGTATTTT CASSVGWTSGRDTQYF
TRBJ2-7 many TRBV7-2 - TGTGCCAGCAGCTTAGCGGAGGGGTACGAGCAGTACTTC CASSLAEGYEQYF
TRBJ1-2 - TRBV12-3/TRBV12-4 - TGTGCCAGCAGCCCGCGGACAGTGGCTGGCTACACCTTC CASSPRTVAGYTF
TRBJ1-2 few TRBV28 - TGTGCCAGCATGGGGGGGGATAACTATGGCTACACCTTC CASMGGDNYGYTF
TRBJ2-3 - TRBV5-1 TRBD2 TGCGCCAGCAGGCCTGTCACTAGCGGGGCGGACGCAGATACGCAGTATTTT CASRPVTSGADADTQYF
TRBJ2-7 many TRBV12-3/TRBV12-4 TRBD1 TGTGCCAGCAGCCAAGGGACAGGGCTCTTCTACGAGCAGTACTTC CASSQGTGLFYEQYF
TRBJ2-3 once TRBV11-1 TRBD2 TGTGCCAGCAGCTACTCTAGCGGGGGCCGCGCAGATACGCAGTATTTT CASSYSSGGRADTQYF
TRBJ2-1 few TRBV4-1 - TGCGCCAGCAGCCAGGGGGATGAGCAGTTCTTC CASSQGDEQFF
TRBJ1-5 many TRBV28 - TGTGCCAGCAGTTTTCCGGCGCAGCAGCCCCAGCATTTT CASSFPAQQPQHF
TRBJ2-1 few TRBV27 TRBD2 TGTGCCAGCACCTCAATCTGGGGGGGGAGCTCCTACAATGAGCAGTTCTTC CASTSIWGGSSYNEQFF
TRBJ2-7 few TRBV6-6 - TGTGCCAGCAGTTACTCCGGGGAGAACTCCTACGAGCAGTACTTC CASSYSGENSYEQYF
TRBJ2-3 few TRBV15 TRBD2 TGTGCCACCAGTACGGGACTAGCGGCAGATACGCAGTATTTT CATSTGLAADTQYF
TRBJ1-6 - TRBV7-2 - TGTGCCAGTGGAGGGGGAAACAGGGCCGCACCCCTCCACTTT CASGGGNRAAPLHF
TRBJ2-5 - TRBV5-8 - TGTGCCAGCAGCCGTACTGCCTTCAAGGGGGAGACCCAGTACTTC CASSRTAFKGETQYF
TRBJ1-2 many TRBV19 TRBD1 TGTGCCAGTAGTATCCAGGACAGGGCACGATATGGCTACACCTTC CASSIQDRARYGYTF
TRBJ1-5 many TRBV7-8 - TGTGCCAGCAGCCCAAGCCGGGCCAGGAGCAATCAGCCCCAGCATTTT CASSPSRARSNQPQHF
TRBJ1-1 few TRBV20-1 TRBD1 TGCAGTGCTCTCGATCGAACAGGGGGCACTGAAGCTTTCTTT CSALDRTGGTEAFF
TRBJ2-3 few TRBV7-9 TRBD2 TGTGCCAGCAGCTCGGCAGCGGGGGGCCCCACAGATACGCAGTATTTT CASSSAAGGPTDTQYF
TRBJ1-3 - TRBV28 - TGTGCCAGCAGTTCCCCCGGGGCTGGAAACACCATATATTTT CASSSPGAGNTIYF
TRBJ2-3 many TRBV7-6 TRBD1 TGTGCCAGCAGCTTCGGGCAGGGGGCGACTGATACGCAGTATTTT CASSFGQGATDTQYF
TRBJ1-5 - TRBV4-1 TRBD1 TGCGCCAGCAGCCAAGAACACAGGGGACTAAACCAGCCCCAGCATTTT CASSQEHRGLNQPQHF
TRBJ2-7 - TRBV11-2 TRBD1 TGTGCCAGCAGCTTCAACACAGGGGACTACGAGCAGTACTTC CASSFNTGDYEQYF
TRBJ1-6 - TRBV20-1 - TGCAGTGCAAATCGGGGTCCTTATAATTCACCCCTCCACTTT CSANRGPYNSPLHF
TRBJ1-3 many TRBV7-2 - TGTGCCAGCAGCTCACGGGGAAACACCATATATTTT CASSSRGNTIYF
TRBJ2-3 many TRBV12-3/TRBV12-4 - TGTGCCAGCACCCTTCCCGGGACGGTCACAGATACGCAGTATTTT CASTLPGTVTDTQYF
TRBJ2-5 few TRBV12-3/TRBV12-4 - TGTGCCAGCAGACCCCTAGGGGTCCAAGAGACCCAGTACTTC CASRPLGVQETQYF